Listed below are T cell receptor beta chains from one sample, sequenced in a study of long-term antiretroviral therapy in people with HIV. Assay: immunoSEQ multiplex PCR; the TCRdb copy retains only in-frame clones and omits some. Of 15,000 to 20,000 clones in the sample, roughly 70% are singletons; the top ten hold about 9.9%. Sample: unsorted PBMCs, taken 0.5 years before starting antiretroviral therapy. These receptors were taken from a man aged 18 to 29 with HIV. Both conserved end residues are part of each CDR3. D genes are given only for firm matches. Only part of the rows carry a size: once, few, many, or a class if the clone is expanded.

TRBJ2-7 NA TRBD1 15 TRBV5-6 TGTGCCAGCAGCAGCTGGAGAGGGGGCTCTCACGAGCAGTACTTC CASSSWRGGSHEQYF
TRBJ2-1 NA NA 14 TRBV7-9 TGTGCCAGCAGCTTACTACCAGGGTCCGATGAGCAGTTCTTC CASSLLPGSDEQFF
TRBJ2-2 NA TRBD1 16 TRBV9 TGTGCCAGCAGCCTCGAAAAGGGACAGGTGCACGGGGAGCTGTTTTTT CASSLEKGQVHGELFF
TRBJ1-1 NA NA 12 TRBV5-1 TGCGCCAGCAGCTTCCGGGGGGGTGAAGCTTTCTTT CASSFRGGEAFF
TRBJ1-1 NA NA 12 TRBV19 TGTGCCAGTAGTACAGTATACACTGAAGCTTTCTTT CASSTVYTEAFF
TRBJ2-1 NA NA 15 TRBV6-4 TGTGCCAGCAGTGACAGCTATAACCAACACAATGAGCAGTTCTTC CASSDSYNQHNEQFF
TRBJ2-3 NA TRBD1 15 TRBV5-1 TGCGCCAGCAGCTTGGGACAGGGGGCACAGGATACGCAGTATTTT CASSLGQGAQDTQYF
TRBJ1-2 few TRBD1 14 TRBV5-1 TGCGCCAGCAGCTTGGCGGGACAGACCTATGGCTACACCTTC CASSLAGQTYGYTF
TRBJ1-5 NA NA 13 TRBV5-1 TGCGCCAGCAGCTTAGGGTATAATCAGCCCCAGCATTTT CASSLGYNQPQHF
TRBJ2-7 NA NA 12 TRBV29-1 TGCAGCGCACGGCGCGGGGCTTACGAGCAGTACTTC CSARRGAYEQYF
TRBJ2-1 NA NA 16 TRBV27 TGTGCCAGCAGTTTGGCGGTCCCCTTATCCTACAATGAGCAGTTCTTC CASSLAVPLSYNEQFF
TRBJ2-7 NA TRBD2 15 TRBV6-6 TGTGCCAGCACCGCGACTAGCAGAAGCTCCTACGAGCAGTACTTC CASTATSRSSYEQYF
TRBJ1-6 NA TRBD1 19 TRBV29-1 TGCAGCGTTGATTCCTTCCGGGACAGGGTGAAGGAGAACAATTCACCCCTCCACTTT CSVDSFRDRVKENNSPLHF
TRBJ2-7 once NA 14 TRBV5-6 TGTGCCAGCAGCTTGGGTGGGACATCACTGGGGCAGTACTTC CASSLGGTSLGQYF
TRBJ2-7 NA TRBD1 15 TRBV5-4 TGTGCCAGCAGCCCCGGGACAGGAGGGCCCTACGAGCAGTACTTC CASSPGTGGPYEQYF